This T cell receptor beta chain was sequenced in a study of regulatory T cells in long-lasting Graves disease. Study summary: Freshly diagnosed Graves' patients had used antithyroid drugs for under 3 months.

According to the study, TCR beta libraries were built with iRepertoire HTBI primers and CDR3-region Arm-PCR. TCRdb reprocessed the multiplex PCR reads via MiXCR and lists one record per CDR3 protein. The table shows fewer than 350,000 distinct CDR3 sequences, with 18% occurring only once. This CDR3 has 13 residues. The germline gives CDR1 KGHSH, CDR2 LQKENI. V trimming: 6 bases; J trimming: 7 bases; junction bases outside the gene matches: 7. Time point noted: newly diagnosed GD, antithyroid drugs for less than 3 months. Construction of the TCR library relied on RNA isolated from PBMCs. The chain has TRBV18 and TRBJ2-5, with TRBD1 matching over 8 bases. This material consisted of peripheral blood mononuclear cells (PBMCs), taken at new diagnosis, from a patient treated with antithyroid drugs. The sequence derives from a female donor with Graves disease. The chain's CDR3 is CASSPDRGGTQYF. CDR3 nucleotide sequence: TGTGCCAGCTCTCCCGACAGGGGCGGGACCCAGTACTTC.